The present T cell receptor beta chain was sequenced within a study of prognosis after radiotherapy for stage I lung cancer. Study at large: The study enrolled about 12 men and roughly six women as patients, aged roughly 50 to 95 with a median of about 73 years. Study-wide results and limits: Usage of the TRBV and TRBJ genes (in patients with versus without metastases) was reportedly different. Diminished Shannon entropy following stereotactic body radiation therapy characterized patients who developed distant metastases.

The CDR3 extends over 14 amino acids. Germline V gives CDR1 MNHGY, CDR2 SVAAGI. The V and J ends lost 8 bases and 7 bases, in that order; junction bases with no gene match: 12. As concerns this clonotype: Its antigen is not identified. Only one base separates this from a far larger clonotype, so it likely reflects a read error.

From genomic DNA, TCR beta CDR3 was amplified by two-round multiplex PCR. Specific primers for each TRBV and TRBJ gene were what first-round PCR used. One entry per CDR3 protein results from TCRdb running MiXCR on the multiplex PCR reads. The top ten clones hold around 8% of a sample with about 59,000 distinct CDR3 sequences, roughly 29% of them seen once. Material: PBMCs, obtained before or after stereotactic body radiation therapy (not recorded which). The receptor's source is a donor over 45 with non-small cell lung cancer. The chain combines TRBV6-9 with TRBJ2-3, with 7 bases fitting TRBD1. The CDR3 sequence is CASLDREGAYTQYF. The CDR3 region has the DNA TGTGCCAGCTTAGACAGGGAAGGGGCATATACGCAGTATTTT.